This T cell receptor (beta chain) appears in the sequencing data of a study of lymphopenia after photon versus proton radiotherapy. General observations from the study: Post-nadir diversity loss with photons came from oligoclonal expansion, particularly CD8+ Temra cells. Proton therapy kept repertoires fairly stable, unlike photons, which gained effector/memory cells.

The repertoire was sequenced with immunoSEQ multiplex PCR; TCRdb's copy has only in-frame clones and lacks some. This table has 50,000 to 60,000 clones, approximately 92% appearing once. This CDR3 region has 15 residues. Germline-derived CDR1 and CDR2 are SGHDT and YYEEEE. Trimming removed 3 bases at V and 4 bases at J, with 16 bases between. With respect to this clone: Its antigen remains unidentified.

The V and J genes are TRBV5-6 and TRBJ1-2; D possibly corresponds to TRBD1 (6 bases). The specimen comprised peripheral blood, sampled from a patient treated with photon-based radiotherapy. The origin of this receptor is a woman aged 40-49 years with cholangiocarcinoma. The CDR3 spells CASSSRGLTVYGYTF. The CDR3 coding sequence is TGTGCCAGCAGCTCGAGGGGGTTGACAGTCTATGGCTACACCTTC.